The source of this T cell receptor (beta chain) is a study of T cells in Graves' hyperthyroidism and ophthalmopathy. Template material for amplifying TCR beta CDR3 regions consisted of RNA transcripts. First-round RT-PCR with HTBI primers amplified the TCR CDR3 region. TCRdb used MiXCR to reprocess the multiplex PCR reads, holding one entry per CDR3 protein. The repertoire holds approximately 300,000 distinct CDR3 sequences, with approximately 15% as singletons. A few counts support this clonotype. A patient was excluded if there was uncontrolled infection, other autoimmune disease, pregnancy or lactation. Diagnostic decisions used clinical symptoms, serum thyroxine and TRAb, thyroid ultrasound and orbital computed tomography. The PBMCs were taken from 10 ml of fresh peripheral blood. CDR1 MGHDK and CDR2 SYGVNS come from the germline V gene. Losses at the gene ends were 1 base for V and 8 bases for J; bases not matched to a gene: 4. The CDR3 totals 13 residues.

The sample comprised blood. The rearrangement uses TRBV25-1 and TRBJ1-2; TRBD1 matches at 7 bases. The TCR was taken from a woman in her sixties with Graves' ophthalmopathy. The CDR3 reads CASSESDREGYTF. The CDR3 region has the DNA TGTGCCAGCAGTGAATCTGACAGGGAAGGCTACACCTTC.